The 20 T cell receptor beta chains below come from one sample, sequenced in a study of metastatic and nonmetastatic thyroid tumors. TCRdb reanalyzed the PCR reads with MiXCR. The sample comprises 15,000 to 20,000 clones, about 34% of which are singletons, and about a sixth rests with the top ten. Ahead of thyroid surgery, no patient had received treatment of any kind. The specimen sequenced was tumor tissue. The receptors shown here come from a female donor with papillary thyroid cancer or a benign thyroid nodule (not recorded which). Some clones in this sample may be carry-over from other donors' samples.

The chain recombines TRBV6-1 with TRBJ1-6; D remains unclear. Germline V gene sequence: CDR1 MNHNS, CDR2 SASEGT. The ends were cut back, 5 bases at V and 0 bases at J, with 14 bases in the middle. The length of the CDR3 is 17 residues. The CDR3 is CASSLEGGSSYNSPLHF. For the CDR3, the DNA is TGTGCCAGCAGTCTAGAGGGAGGAAGCTCCTATAATTCACCCCTCCACTTT.

This clone counts as medium-sized (0.01 to 0.1%). The CDR3 coding sequence is TGCAGTGCTAGGAGACAGCAGAACACTGAAGCTTTCTTT. Its protein is CSARRQQNTEAFF. The chain employs TRBV20-1 and TRBJ1-1; tentatively, D is TRBD1 (5 bases). The CDR3 extends over 13 amino acids. V dropped 3 bases and J dropped 1 base, with 9 bases sitting between them. Germline V gene sequence: CDR1 DFQATT, CDR2 SNEGSKA (reference sequence).

By sample fraction, this clone is medium-sized. The chain carries TRBV4-1 and TRBJ2-3; D is undetermined. V lost 0 bases, J lost 8 bases, and 9 bases lay in between. This CDR3 has 13 residues. Germline V gene data show CDR1 as MGHRA and CDR2 as YSYEKL. The CDR3 nucleotides are TGCGCCAGCAGCCAAGATCTCCCATTTACGCAGTATTTT. Encoded protein: CASSQDLPFTQYF.

In its sample, this clone was seen a few times. The chain carries TRBV6-1 and TRBJ2-7, with 9 positions matching TRBD1. Germline-derived CDR1 and CDR2 are MNHNS and SASEGT. The CDR3 runs 14 residues. J lost 5 bases, V lost 3 bases, and 5 bases had no gene match. The CDR3: CASSDGQGRDEQYF. The CDR3 DNA sequence: TGTGCCAGCAGTGACGGACAGGGGAGGGACGAGCAGTACTTC.

This clone was counted between two and nine times. The gene calls are TRBV6-1 and TRBJ1-1; maybe TRBD1 (5 bases). Per germline, CDR1 MNHNS and CDR2 SASEGT. The CDR3 sequence is 16 residues long. Trimming pared 10 bases from V and 0 bases from J, leaving 21 bases between. CDR3 in DNA: TGTGCCACCCTCTCCCCGGGGCGGAAAATGAACACTGAAGCTTTCTTT. Translation gives CATLSPGRKMNTEAFF.

The CDR3 is CASSLGDEQYF. The CDR3 DNA reads as TGTGCCAGCAGTTTAGGAGACGAGCAGTACTTC. The chain carries TRBV27 and TRBJ2-7; D is undetermined. Trimming left V 2 bases short and J 5 bases short, with 4 bases between. This CDR3 has 11 residues. Germline lookup yields CDR1 MNHEY and CDR2 SMNVEV (reference sequence).

The rearrangement links TRBV5-1 to TRBJ1-1; TRBD1 might be the D (5 bases). Trimming removed 1 base from V and 2 bases from J, with 9 bases in between. The length of the CDR3 is 14 residues. CDR1 and CDR2 from the germline V gene are SGHRS and YFSETQ. The CDR3 DNA follows: TGCGCCAGCAGCTTGAACGGGGGAAACACTGAAGCTTTCTTT. Protein: CASSLNGGNTEAFF.

V gene TRBV6-2 or TRBV6-3 combines with J gene TRBJ1-1, with TRBD1 as a possible D gene (5 bases). Trimming removed 6 bases at V and 0 bases at J, with 5 bases between. Germline V gene lookup returns CDR1 MNHEY and CDR2 SVGEGT. The CDR3 loop spans 12 amino acids. Here the CDR3 DNA reads TGTGCCAGCAGGACAGTGAACACTGAAGCTTTCTTT. The encoded protein is CASRTVNTEAFF.

The CDR3 reads CASSYSSGRATGELFF. DNA for the CDR3: TGTGCCAGCAGTTACTCTAGCGGGAGGGCCACCGGGGAGCTGTTTTTT. This chain links TRBV6-2 or TRBV6-3 with TRBJ2-2, with TRBD2 matching 11 bases. The length of the CDR3 is 16 residues. The germline V gene has CDR1 MNHEY and CDR2 SVGEGT. Germline trimming cut 0 bases from V and 4 bases from J; bases unmatched to any gene: 1.

Within the sample, this clone is large (0.1 to 1%). The V and J genes are TRBV30 and TRBJ2-7; D may be TRBD1 (5 bases). The CDR3 runs to 12 residues. Germline assignment: CDR1 GTSNPN and CDR2 SVGIG (reference sequence). V dropped 2 bases and J dropped 5 bases, with 10 bases sitting between them. CDR3 amino acids: CAWSRGWDEQYF. In DNA form, the CDR3 reads TGTGCCTGGAGTAGGGGATGGGACGAGCAGTACTTC.

This clone has at least ten counts. The chain employs TRBV29-1 and TRBJ2-3; possibly TRBD2 for D (6 bases). The germline gives CDR1 SQVTM, CDR2 ANQGSEA. Deletions cut 3 bases from V and 4 bases from J, with 11 bases between. There are 13 residues in the CDR3. The CDR3 DNA follows: TGCAGCGTTGAGGGGGGTATTGCAGATACGCAGTATTTT. Translation: CSVEGGIADTQYF.

The gene calls are TRBV30 and TRBJ2-7, with D unclear. V gave up 8 bases and J gave up 2 bases, with 16 bases separating them. This CDR3 is built from 13 residues. Germline assignment: CDR1 GTSNPN and CDR2 SVGIG (reference sequence). The CDR3 region is CAGTPIGAYEQYF. The DNA for the CDR3 is TGTGCCGGAACACCAATTGGGGCCTACGAGCAGTACTTC.

There are a few counts of this clone. The V call is TRBV28, the J call TRBJ2-7, with no clear D. This CDR3 is built from 12 residues. Trimming removed 7 bases at V and 3 bases at J, with 10 bases between. Per the germline V gene, CDR1 is MDHEN and CDR2 is SYDVKM. In nucleotides, the CDR3 is TGTGCCAGCATTTCGGACGGCTACGAGCAGTACTTC. Its translation: CASISDGYEQYF.

The gene calls are TRBV7-9 and TRBJ1-1; D call uncertain. Per the germline V gene, CDR1 is SEHNR and CDR2 is FQNEAQ (reference sequence). Trimming took off 7 bases at V and 10 bases at J, with 19 bases between the two ends. CDR3 size: 13 residues. The CDR3 region is CASTTPGGNSAFF. CDR3 coding DNA: TGTGCCAGCACCACCCCGGGCGGGAATTCAGCTTTCTTT. Drawing the rest from reference TRBV7-9 and TRBJ1-1, the complete variable domain is DTGVSQNPRHKITKRGQNVTFRCDPISEHNRLYWYRQTLGQGPEFLTYFQNEAQLEKSRLLSDRFSAERPKGSFSTLEIQRTEQGDSAMYLCASTTPGGNSAFFGQGTRLTVV.

This clone occurred a few times. This chain connects TRBV6-1 to TRBJ1-5; D is unresolved. Trimming removed 4 bases from V and 3 bases from J, with 10 bases in between. Germline lookup yields CDR1 MNHNS and CDR2 SASEGT. The CDR3 has 14 amino acids. The CDR3 spells CASSGQAFNQPQHF. In nucleotides, the CDR3 is TGTGCCAGCAGTGGGCAGGCATTCAATCAGCCCCAGCATTTT.

This clone was counted only a few times. The rearrangement uses TRBV27 and TRBJ2-7; 7 nucleotides agree with TRBD1. J gave up 2 bases and V 10 bases, and 8 bases lay outside the gene matches. CDR3 length: 13 residues. Germline CDR1 is MNHEY and CDR2 is SMNVEV (reference sequence). The CDR3 reads CATQPRGTYEQYF. CDR3 nucleotides: TGTGCCACCCAGCCCAGGGGGACCTACGAGCAGTACTTC.

This clone appeared a few times. J is TRBJ1-2 and V is TRBV6-1; TRBD1 aligns across 9 bases. CDR1 MNHNS and CDR2 SASEGT come from the germline V gene. With 5 bases clipped from V and 3 bases from J, the junction kept 13 bases outside the gene matches. CDR3 length: 17 amino acids. The chain's CDR3 is CASSLRHGQGRDYGYTF. In DNA, the CDR3 is TGTGCCAGCAGTTTACGCCACGGACAGGGGAGGGACTATGGCTACACCTTC.

This clone appeared a few times. V is TRBV27 and J is TRBJ1-2, with D tentatively TRBD1 (5 bases). Between the trimmed V and J ends, which lost 11 bases and 1 base, there was a span of 14 bases. The CDR3 is 13 amino acids. Germline loops: CDR1 MNHEY, CDR2 SMNVEV (reference sequence). The CDR3 loop is CAYGAAFNYGYTF. The CDR3 region has the DNA TGTGCCTATGGGGCAGCCTTTAACTATGGCTACACCTTC.

This chain joins TRBV6-6 and TRBJ1-2; possibly TRBD1 for D (5 bases). The CDR3 covers 13 residues. V shed 2 bases and J shed 3 bases, with 7 bases lying between them. The germline CDR1 and CDR2 sequences are MNHNY and SVGAGI (reference sequence). CDR3 sequence (DNA): TGTGCCAGCAGTTACCAACAGGACTATGGCTACACCTTC. Translated, it gives CASSYQQDYGYTF.

V gene TRBV30 combines with J gene TRBJ2-2, with 10 bases matching TRBD1. Germline V lookup: CDR1 GTSNPN, CDR2 SVGIG (reference sequence). This CDR3 contains 14 residues. Germline trimming cut 4 bases from V and 9 bases from J; bases unmatched to any gene: 8. The DNA for the CDR3 is TGTGCCTGGAACCGGGACAGGGGAGTCCGGGAGCTGTTTTTT. Protein sequence: CAWNRDRGVRELFF.